One and the same sample provided the 2 T cell receptor beta chains below, sequenced in a study of tissue T cells after allogeneic stem cell transplantation. Assay: immunoSEQ multiplex PCR; the TCRdb copy retains only in-frame clones and omits some. This sample has some 5,200 clones; over 60% occur once, and the top ten carry roughly 8%. The sequenced sample was tissue from the colon, obtained at autopsy. The origin of the receptors is a female donor at least 60 years old with lung cancer.

The chain carries TRBV5-1 and TRBJ2-2, with no clear D. Trimming left V 1 base short and J 3 bases short, with 1 base between. The CDR3 runs 12 residues. CDR1 and CDR2 (germline): SGHRS, YFSETQ. The CDR3 nucleotides read TGCGCCAGCAGCTTGCACACCGGGGAGCTGTTTTTT. It is translated as CASSLHTGELFF. Full variable domain (missing parts from reference TRBV5-1 and TRBJ2-2): KAGVTQTPRYLIKTRGQQVTLSCSPISGHRSVSWYQQTPGQGLQFLFEYFSETQRNKGNFPGRFSGRQFSNSRSEMNVSTLELGDSALYLCASSLHTGELFFGEGSRLTVL.

The rearrangement links TRBV7-9 to TRBJ2-2; either TRBD1 or TRBD2 may fit D (5 bases each). The V gene's germline CDR1 is SEHNR and CDR2 FQNEAQ (reference sequence). The CDR3 runs to 17 residues. Trimming cost V 4 bases and J 3 bases, with 18 bases left between them. Here the CDR3 DNA reads TGTGCCAGCAGCTCCCGGGACCGAGGCTCGGACACCGGGGAGCTGTTTTTT. As protein: CASSSRDRGSDTGELFF. Supplemented by reference TRBV7-9 and TRBJ2-2, the full variable domain reads DTGVSQNPRHKITKRGQNVTFRCDPISEHNRLYWYRQTLGQGPEFLTYFQNEAQLEKSRLLSDRFSAERPKGSFSTLEIQRTEQGDSAMYLCASSSRDRGSDTGELFFGEGSRLTVL.